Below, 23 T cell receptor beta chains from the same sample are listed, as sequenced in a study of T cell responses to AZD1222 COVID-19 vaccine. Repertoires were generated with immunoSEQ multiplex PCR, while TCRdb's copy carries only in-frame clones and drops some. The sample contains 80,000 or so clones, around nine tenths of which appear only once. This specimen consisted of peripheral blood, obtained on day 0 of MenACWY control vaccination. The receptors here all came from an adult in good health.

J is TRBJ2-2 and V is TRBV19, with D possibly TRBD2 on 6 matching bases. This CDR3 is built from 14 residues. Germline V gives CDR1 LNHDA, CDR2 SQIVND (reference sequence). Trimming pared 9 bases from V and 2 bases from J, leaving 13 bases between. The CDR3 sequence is CASLATPNTGELFF. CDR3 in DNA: TGTGCCAGCCTAGCGACACCCAACACCGGGGAGCTGTTTTTT.

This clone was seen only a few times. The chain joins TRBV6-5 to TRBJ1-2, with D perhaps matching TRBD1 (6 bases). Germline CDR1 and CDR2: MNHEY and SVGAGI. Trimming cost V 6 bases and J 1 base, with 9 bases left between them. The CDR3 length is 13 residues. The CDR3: CASSDRFNYGYTF. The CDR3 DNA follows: TGTGCCAGCAGCGACAGGTTTAACTATGGCTACACCTTC.

CDR3 DNA: TGTGCCAGCATCCGTAGGACTAACAATGAGCAGTTCTTC. It specifies CASIRRTNNEQFF. The V call is TRBV5-5, the J call TRBJ2-1; weak D call: TRBD2 (6 bases). This CDR3 is 13 amino acids long. V lost 6 bases to trimming and J lost 5 bases, with 12 bases between them. Per the germline V gene, CDR1 is SGHKS and CDR2 is YYEKEE (reference sequence).

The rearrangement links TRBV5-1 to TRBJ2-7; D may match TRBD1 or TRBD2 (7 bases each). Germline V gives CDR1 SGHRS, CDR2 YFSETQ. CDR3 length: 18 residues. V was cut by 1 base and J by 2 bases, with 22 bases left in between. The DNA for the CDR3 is TGCGCCAGCAGCTTGTTACCAGGGGGGACTACCAGAACCTACGAGCAGTACTTC. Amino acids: CASSLLPGGTTRTYEQYF.

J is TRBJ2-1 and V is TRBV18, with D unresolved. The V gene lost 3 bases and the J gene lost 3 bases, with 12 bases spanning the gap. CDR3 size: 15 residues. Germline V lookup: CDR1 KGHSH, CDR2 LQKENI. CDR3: CASSPTGENYNEQFF. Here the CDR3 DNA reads TGTGCCAGCTCACCTACCGGTGAGAACTACAATGAGCAGTTCTTC. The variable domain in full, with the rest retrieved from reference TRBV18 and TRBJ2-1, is NAGVMQNPRHLVRRRGQEARLRCSPMKGHSHVYWYRQLPEEGLKFMVYLQKENIIDESGMPKERFSAEFPKEGPSILRIQQVVRGDSAAYFCASSPTGENYNEQFFGPGTRLTVL.

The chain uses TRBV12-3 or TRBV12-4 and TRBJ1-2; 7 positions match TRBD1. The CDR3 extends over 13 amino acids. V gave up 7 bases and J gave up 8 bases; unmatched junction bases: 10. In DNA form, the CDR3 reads TGTGCCAGCACCCTGACAGGGAGTTGGGGCTACACCTTC. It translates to CASTLTGSWGYTF.

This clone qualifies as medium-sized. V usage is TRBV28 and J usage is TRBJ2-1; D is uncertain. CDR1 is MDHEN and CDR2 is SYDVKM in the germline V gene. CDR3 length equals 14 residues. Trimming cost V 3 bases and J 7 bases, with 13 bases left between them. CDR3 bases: TGTGCCAGCAGTTTGTTTGACATGAGGAATGAGCAGTTCTTC. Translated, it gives CASSLFDMRNEQFF. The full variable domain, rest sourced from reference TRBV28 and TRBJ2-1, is DVKVTQSSRYLVKRTGEKVFLECVQDMDHENMFWYRQDPGLGLRLIYFSYDVKMKEKGDIPEGYSVSREKKERFSLILESASTNQTSMYLCASSLFDMRNEQFFGPGTRLTVL.

The DNA for the CDR3 is TGTGCCAGCTCTACCGCTGCTGGCACAGATACGCAGTATTTT. Its protein is CASSTAAGTDTQYF. The chain joins TRBV18 to TRBJ2-3; D uncertain. CDR3 length equals 14 residues. Germline CDR1 and CDR2: KGHSH and LQKENI. The V gene lost 6 bases and the J gene lost 1 base, with 11 bases spanning the gap.

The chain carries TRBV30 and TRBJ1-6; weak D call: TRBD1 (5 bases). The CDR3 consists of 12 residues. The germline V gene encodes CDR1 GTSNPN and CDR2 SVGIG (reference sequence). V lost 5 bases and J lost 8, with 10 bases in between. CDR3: CAWRGRDSPLHF. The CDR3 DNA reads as TGTGCCTGGCGAGGCAGGGATTCACCCCTCCACTTT.

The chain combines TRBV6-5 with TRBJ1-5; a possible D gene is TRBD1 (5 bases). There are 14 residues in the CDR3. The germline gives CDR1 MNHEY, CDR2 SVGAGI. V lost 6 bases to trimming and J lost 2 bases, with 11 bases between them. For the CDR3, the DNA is TGTGCCAGCAGCCACGGGGGTGGCAATCAGCCCCAGCATTTT. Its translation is CASSHGGGNQPQHF.

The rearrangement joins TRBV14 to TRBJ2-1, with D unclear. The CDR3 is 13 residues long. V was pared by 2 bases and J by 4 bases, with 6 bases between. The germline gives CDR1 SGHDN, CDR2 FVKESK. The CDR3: CASSQPRYNEQFF. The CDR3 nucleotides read TGTGCCAGCAGCCAACCGCGGTACAATGAGCAGTTCTTC.

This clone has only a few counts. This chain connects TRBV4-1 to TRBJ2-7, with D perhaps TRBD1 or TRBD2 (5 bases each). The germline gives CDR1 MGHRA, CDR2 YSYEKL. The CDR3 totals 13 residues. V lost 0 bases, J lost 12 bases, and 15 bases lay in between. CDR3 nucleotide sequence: TGCGCCAGCAGCCAAGATACAGGACTTGAACCGTACTTC. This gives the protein CASSQDTGLEPYF.

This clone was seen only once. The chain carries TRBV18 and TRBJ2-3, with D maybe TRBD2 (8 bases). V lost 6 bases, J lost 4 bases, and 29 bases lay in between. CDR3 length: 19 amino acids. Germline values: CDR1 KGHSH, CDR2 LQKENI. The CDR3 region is CASSPGDRAERESADTQYF. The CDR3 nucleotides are TGTGCCAGCTCCCCCGGAGACAGGGCGGAGCGGGAGTCGGCAGATACGCAGTATTTT.

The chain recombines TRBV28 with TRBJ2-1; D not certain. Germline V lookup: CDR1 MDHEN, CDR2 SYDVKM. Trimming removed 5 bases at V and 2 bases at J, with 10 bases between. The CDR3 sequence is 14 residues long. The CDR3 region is CASSLGHAYNEQFF. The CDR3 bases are TGTGCCAGCAGTCTGGGTCACGCCTACAATGAGCAGTTCTTC.

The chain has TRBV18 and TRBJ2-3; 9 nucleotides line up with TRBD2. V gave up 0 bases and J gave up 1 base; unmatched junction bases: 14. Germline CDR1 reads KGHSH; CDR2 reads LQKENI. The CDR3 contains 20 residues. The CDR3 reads CASSPPSAGGVDPGTDTQYF. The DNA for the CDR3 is TGTGCCAGCTCACCACCCTCAGCGGGAGGCGTAGATCCTGGCACAGATACGCAGTATTTT.

CDR3 coding DNA: TGTGCCAGCAGCAACAGGGGTTCGAGCGAGCAGTACTTC. It encodes CASSNRGSSEQYF. The genes are TRBV11-3 and TRBJ2-5, with 7 bases matching TRBD1. The J call may not be correct, given that the DNA end is closer to TRBJ2-7. The CDR3 extends over 13 amino acids. Germline V gives CDR1 SGHNT, CDR2 YENEEA.

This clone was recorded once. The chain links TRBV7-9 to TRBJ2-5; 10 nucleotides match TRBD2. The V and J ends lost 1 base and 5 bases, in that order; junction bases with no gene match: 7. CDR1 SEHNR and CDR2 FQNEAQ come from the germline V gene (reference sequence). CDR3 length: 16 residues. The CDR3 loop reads CASSLEVTSGTETQYF. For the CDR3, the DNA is TGTGCCAGCAGCTTAGAAGTCACTAGCGGGACGGAGACCCAGTACTTC.

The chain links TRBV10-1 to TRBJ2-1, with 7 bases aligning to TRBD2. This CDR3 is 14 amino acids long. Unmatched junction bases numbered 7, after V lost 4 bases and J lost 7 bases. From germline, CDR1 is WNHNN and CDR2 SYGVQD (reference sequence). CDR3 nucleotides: TGCGCCAGCAGTGGGGTCTCCGGGGGGAATGAGCAGTTCTTC. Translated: CASSGVSGGNEQFF.

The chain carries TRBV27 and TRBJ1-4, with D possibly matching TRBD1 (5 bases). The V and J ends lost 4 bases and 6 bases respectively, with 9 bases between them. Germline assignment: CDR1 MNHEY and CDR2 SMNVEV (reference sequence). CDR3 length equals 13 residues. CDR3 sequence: CASSSWGDEKLFF. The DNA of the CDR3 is TGTGCCAGCAGTTCTTGGGGGGATGAAAAACTGTTTTTT.

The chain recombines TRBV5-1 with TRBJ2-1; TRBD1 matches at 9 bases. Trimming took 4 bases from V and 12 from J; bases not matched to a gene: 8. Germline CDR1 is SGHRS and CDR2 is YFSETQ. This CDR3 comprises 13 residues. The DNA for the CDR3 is TGCGCCAGCAGCACGGGACAGGGTGAAGGGCAGTTCTTC. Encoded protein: CASSTGQGEGQFF.

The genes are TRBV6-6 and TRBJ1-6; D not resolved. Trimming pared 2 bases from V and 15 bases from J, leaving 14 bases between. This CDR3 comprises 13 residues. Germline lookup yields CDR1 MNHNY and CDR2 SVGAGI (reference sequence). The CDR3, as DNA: TGTGCCAGCAGTTACGAGGGCTCCCGAGGCCTCCACTTT. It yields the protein CASSYEGSRGLHF.

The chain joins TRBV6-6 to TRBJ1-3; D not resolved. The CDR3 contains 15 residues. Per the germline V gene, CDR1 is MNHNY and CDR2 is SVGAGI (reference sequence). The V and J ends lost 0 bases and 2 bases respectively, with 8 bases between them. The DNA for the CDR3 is TGTGCCAGCAGTTACTCAGGGTTCCCTGGAAACACCATATATTTT. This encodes CASSYSGFPGNTIYF.

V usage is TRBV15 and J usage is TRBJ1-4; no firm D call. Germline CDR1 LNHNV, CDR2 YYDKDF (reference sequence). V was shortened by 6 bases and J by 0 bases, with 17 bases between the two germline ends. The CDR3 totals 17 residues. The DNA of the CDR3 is TGTGCCACCAGTTCGGGCGGAGTACTTGCAACTAATGAAAAACTGTTTTTT. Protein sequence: CATSSGGVLATNEKLFF.